The clone carrying this T cell receptor beta chain has at least ten counts. Its antigen remains unidentified. The data are from a study of identical twins. Study observations and caveats: Whereas memory repertoires showed no such difference, abundant cord blood beta clonotypes carried fewer insertions. Out-of-frame beta sequences exhibited a weaker degree of excess twin sharing.

The V end was cut by 7 bases, the J end by 2 bases, with 14 bases between. Germline V gives CDR1 LGHDT, CDR2 YNNKEL (reference sequence). The CDR3 covers 14 residues. Each CDR3 protein is one row after TCRdb ran MiXCR on the 5' RACE reads. Here the sample spans 120,000 to 150,000 distinct CDR3 sequences, approximately 3.5% being singletons. Sequencing input: memory T cells sorted from blood. The source is a man aged 18 to 30 in good health. This chain uses TRBV3-1 with TRBJ1-1, with D possibly TRBD1 on 6 matching bases. CDR3 protein: CASTHGQKNTEAFF. In nucleotides, the CDR3 is TGTGCCAGCACCCACGGACAGAAAAACACTGAAGCTTTCTTT. Variable domain in full (rest from reference TRBV3-1 and TRBJ1-1): DTAVSQTPKYLVTQMGNDKSIKCEQNLGHDTMYWYKQDSKKFLKIMFSYNNKELIINETVPNRFSPKSPDKAHLNLHINSLELGDSAVYFCASTHGQKNTEAFFGQGTRLTVV.